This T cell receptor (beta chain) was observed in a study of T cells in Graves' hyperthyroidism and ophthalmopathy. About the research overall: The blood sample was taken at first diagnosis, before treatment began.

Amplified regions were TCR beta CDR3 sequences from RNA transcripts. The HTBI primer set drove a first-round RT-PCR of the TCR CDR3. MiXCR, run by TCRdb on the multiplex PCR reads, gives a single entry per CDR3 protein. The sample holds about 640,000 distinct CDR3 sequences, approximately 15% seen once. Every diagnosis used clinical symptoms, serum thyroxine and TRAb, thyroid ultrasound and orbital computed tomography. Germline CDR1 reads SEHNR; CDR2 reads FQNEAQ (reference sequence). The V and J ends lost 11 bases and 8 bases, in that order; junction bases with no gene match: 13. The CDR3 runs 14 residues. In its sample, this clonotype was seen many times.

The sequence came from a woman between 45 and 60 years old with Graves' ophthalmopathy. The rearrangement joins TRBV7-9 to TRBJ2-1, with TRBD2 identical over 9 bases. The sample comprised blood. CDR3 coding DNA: TGTGCCGTAATAGGGGTAGCGGGAGTCGATGAGCAGTTCTTC. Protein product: CAVIGVAGVDEQFF.